The 11 T cell receptor beta chains in this list originate from one sample, sequenced in a study of OX40 agonist ivuxolimab in advanced cancers. The assay was immunoSEQ multiplex PCR, and TCRdb's table has in-frame clones only and misses some. Among 75,000 to 95,000 clones listed, 85% to 90% were seen once. Source: CD4+ or CD8+ T cells sorted from blood, taken in a trial of the OX40 agonist ivuxolimab. The source of these receptors is an adult with an advanced solid tumor such as melanoma, head and neck, liver or kidney cancer.

The chain joins TRBV7-8 to TRBJ1-3; the D gene is possibly TRBD1 (5 bases). There are 19 residues in the CDR3. The germline V and J ends were trimmed by 5 bases and 3 bases, with 26 bases remaining between them. Germline V gene sequence: CDR1 SGHVS, CDR2 FQNEAQ. CDR3 in amino acids: CASSLKPKVSGPNGNTIYF. In DNA, the CDR3 is TGTGCCAGCAGCCTAAAGCCAAAGGTTTCGGGACCTAATGGAAACACCATATATTTT.

The rearrangement joins TRBV19 to TRBJ1-1; D gene ambiguous. The CDR3 is made up of 16 amino acids. Trimming shortened V by 5 bases and J by 1 base, and 17 bases separated the two germline ends. Looked up from germline, CDR1 is LNHDA and CDR2 is SQIVND (reference sequence). The CDR3 DNA is TGTGCCAGTAGTGTGTTATTAACCGGACCGAACACTGAAGCTTTCTTT. The encoded protein is CASSVLLTGPNTEAFF.

V and J are TRBV28 and TRBJ1-2, with TRBD1 identical over 10 bases. Germline V gives CDR1 MDHEN, CDR2 SYDVKM. J gave up 8 bases and V 2 bases, and 5 bases lay outside the gene matches. This CDR3 contains 14 residues. The CDR3 sequence: CASSLSGTGDGYTF. CDR3 DNA sequence: TGTGCCAGCAGTTTAAGTGGGACAGGGGACGGCTACACCTTC.

On this clone: A junction end diverges from the germline sequence, so it may reflect a read error. The chain uses TRBV7-7 and TRBJ2-2; the D is unclear. Germline assignment: CDR1 SSHAT and CDR2 FNYEAQ (reference sequence). The CDR3 has 14 residues. CDR3 nucleotides: TGTGCTAGCAGCTCAAGACAACTCACCGGGGAGCTGTTTTTT. Its translation is CASSSRQLTGELFF.

The V call is TRBV5-1, the J call TRBJ1-4; D may be TRBD1 (6 bases). The CDR3 sequence is 15 residues long. CDR1 is SGHRS, CDR2 YFSETQ, per germline. The germline V and J ends were trimmed by 4 bases and 6 bases, with 16 bases remaining between them. The CDR3 DNA reads as TGCGCCAGCAGCCAACAGACAGGCTTTTATGAAAAACTGTTTTTT. Amino acids: CASSQQTGFYEKLFF.

V and J are TRBV29-1 and TRBJ1-2; D not certain. CDR1 and CDR2 from the germline V gene are SQVTM and ANQGSEA. Trimming took off 4 bases at V and 3 bases at J, with 12 bases between the two ends. The CDR3 is made up of 13 amino acids. This CDR3 reads CSVGEGDHYGYTF. The CDR3 coding sequence is TGCAGCGTTGGGGAAGGAGACCACTATGGCTACACCTTC.

The chain employs TRBV7-6 and TRBJ2-1, with 13 positions matching TRBD2. V lost 3 bases, J lost 0 bases, and 5 bases stayed unmatched. CDR3 length: 18 amino acids. Germline-derived CDR1 and CDR2 are SGHVS and FNYEAQ. For the CDR3, the DNA is TGTGCCAGCAGCTTTTCTAGGACTAGCGGGAGCTCCTACAATGAGCAGTTCTTC. As protein: CASSFSRTSGSSYNEQFF.

This clone appeared a single time. This rearrangement joins TRBV7-9 to TRBJ1-1; TRBD1 is a possible D gene (6 bases). The CDR3 totals 12 residues. The V end was cut by 1 base, the J end by 10 bases, with 10 bases between. Germline V gene data show CDR1 as SEHNR and CDR2 as FQNEAQ (reference sequence). CDR3 in DNA: TGTGCCAGCAGCTTAGAGGAGGGGGGAGCTTTCTTT. It is translated as CASSLEEGGAFF.

The rearrangement links TRBV27 to TRBJ2-7, with 7 bases that match TRBD2. There are 15 residues in the CDR3. Trimming removed 2 bases from V and 2 bases from J; junction bases left unmatched: 6. Germline lookup yields CDR1 MNHEY and CDR2 SMNVEV (reference sequence). CDR3 sequence reads: CASSLLAAPTYEQYF. The CDR3 DNA follows: TGTGCCAGCAGTTTACTAGCGGCCCCTACCTACGAGCAGTACTTC.

J is TRBJ2-7 and V is TRBV4-1; 7 bases are shared with TRBD1. This CDR3 region has 14 residues. Looked up from germline, CDR1 is MGHRA and CDR2 is YSYEKL. Trimming removed 4 bases from V and 3 bases from J; junction bases left unmatched: 6. The CDR3 spells CASSPGTEVYEQYF. Written as DNA, the CDR3 is TGCGCCAGCAGCCCAGGGACAGAGGTCTACGAGCAGTACTTC.

The chain recombines TRBV7-9 with TRBJ1-4, with 8 bases that match TRBD1. The germline V gene encodes CDR1 SEHNR and CDR2 FQNEAQ (reference sequence). Trimming at V came to 1 base and at J to 7 bases, leaving 11 bases not matched to a gene. The CDR3 consists of 17 residues. Here the CDR3 DNA reads TGTGCCAGCAGCTTAGATTATTTTGGGACAGGACTTGAAAAACTGTTTTTT. It yields the protein CASSLDYFGTGLEKLFF. The full variable domain, completed using reference TRBV7-9 and TRBJ1-4, is DTGVSQNPRHKITKRGQNVTFRCDPISEHNRLYWYRQTLGQGPEFLTYFQNEAQLEKSRLLSDRFSAERPKGSFSTLEIQRTEQGDSAMYLCASSLDYFGTGLEKLFFGSGTQLSVL.